What follows are 17 T cell receptor beta chains derived from one specimen sequenced in a study of OX40 agonist ivuxolimab in advanced cancers. TCRdb's copy holds only in-frame clones and misses some; the assay was immunoSEQ multiplex PCR. The table shows more than 80,000 clones, with roughly nine tenths occurring only once. Here the sequenced sample was CD4+ or CD8+ T cells sorted from blood, taken in a trial of the OX40 agonist ivuxolimab. These receptors originate from an adult with an advanced solid tumor such as melanoma, head and neck, liver or kidney cancer.

This clone has just a few counts. The chain joins TRBV27 to TRBJ1-5; 8 nucleotides match TRBD1. The V gene's germline CDR1 is MNHEY and CDR2 SMNVEV (reference sequence). The CDR3 consists of 12 residues. V gave up 11 bases and J gave up 3 bases; unmatched junction bases: 3. The CDR3, as DNA: TGTGCCGGACAGGGAAACAATCAGCCCCAGCATTTT. This codes for CAGQGNNQPQHF.

On this clone itself: Other DNA sequences in the sample encode the same CDR3. The V gene is TRBV9, the J gene TRBJ2-5; the D is unclear. The CDR3 sequence is 12 residues long. Trimming removed 0 bases from V and 4 bases from J, with 4 bases in between. Germline V CDR1 and CDR2: SGDLS, YYNGEE. The CDR3 protein is CASSVGGETQYF. DNA for the CDR3: TGTGCCAGCAGCGTAGGCGGAGAGACCCAGTACTTC. Together with reference TRBV9 and TRBJ2-5, the CDR3 gives the full variable domain: DSGVTQTPKHLITATGQRVTLRCSPRSGDLSVYWYQQSLDQGLQFLIQYYNGEERAKGNILERFSAQQFPDLHSELNLSSLELGDSALYFCASSVGGETQYFGPGTRLLVL.

This chain joins TRBV19 and TRBJ2-4; no definite D call. The V end was cut by 8 bases, the J end by 0 bases, with 8 bases between. The CDR3 loop spans 13 amino acids. Germline lookup yields CDR1 LNHDA and CDR2 SQIVND (reference sequence). CDR3 DNA sequence: TGTGCCAGTGGAACTACAGCCAAAAACATTCAGTACTTC. It codes for CASGTTAKNIQYF. Combining the CDR3 with reference TRBV19 and TRBJ2-4 gives the whole variable domain DGGITQSPKYLFRKEGQNVTLSCEQNLNHDAMYWYRQDPGQGLRLIYYSQIVNDFQKGDIAEGYSVSREKKESFPLTVTSAQKNPTAFYLCASGTTAKNIQYFGAGTRLSVL.

This clone occurred a few times. The chain links TRBV7-2 to TRBJ2-7; 8 positions agree with TRBD2. Per germline, CDR1 SGHTA and CDR2 FQGNSA. The trim removed 2 bases at V and 3 bases at J, leaving 6 bases unmatched. This CDR3 is built from 15 residues. The CDR3 DNA sequence: TGTGCCAGCAGCTTAACGGGGGGGATCGGCTACGAGCAGTACTTC. It encodes CASSLTGGIGYEQYF. Based on the CDR3 plus reference TRBV7-2 and TRBJ2-7, the full variable domain is GAGVSQSPSNKVTEKGKDVELRCDPISGHTALYWYRQSLGQGLEFLIYFQGNSAPDKSGLPSDRFSAERTGGSVSTLTIQRTQQEDSAVYLCASSLTGGIGYEQYFGPGTRLTVT.

This chain joins TRBV6-1 and TRBJ2-7; 7 bases align to TRBD1. This CDR3 contains 15 residues. J was trimmed by 1 base and V by 6 bases; bases with no gene match: 9. The germline V gene encodes CDR1 MNHNS and CDR2 SASEGT. The CDR3 coding sequence is TGTGCCAGCAGAGGTACCGGGACAGATTCCTACGAGCAGTACTTC. Translating it yields CASRGTGTDSYEQYF.

As to this clone: Other DNA sequences within the sample encode an identical CDR3. The genes are TRBV18 and TRBJ2-2, with a tentative D call TRBD2 (5 bases). CDR1 KGHSH and CDR2 LQKENI come from the germline V gene. The V end was cut by 2 bases, the J end by 1 base, with 8 bases between. CDR3 length: 15 amino acids. CDR3: CASSPRRENTGELFF. For the CDR3, the DNA is TGTGCCAGCTCACCAAGACGGGAGAACACCGGGGAGCTGTTTTTT.

The chain joins TRBV10-3 to TRBJ1-2, with D possibly TRBD1 on 5 matching bases. This CDR3 region has 13 residues. Looked up from germline, CDR1 is ENHRY and CDR2 is SYGVKD. Trimming took off 5 bases at V and 9 bases at J, with 16 bases between the two ends. CDR3 protein: CAISQNTGDSYTF. The CDR3 DNA is TGTGCCATCAGTCAAAATACAGGTGATAGCTACACCTTC.

This chain uses TRBV28 with TRBJ2-1; possibly TRBD2 for D (5 bases). The germline gives CDR1 MDHEN, CDR2 SYDVKM. The V gene lost 7 bases and the J gene lost 10 bases, with 20 bases spanning the gap. This CDR3 has 14 residues. CDR3 amino acids: CASTLPLGSGEQFF. In nucleotides, the CDR3 is TGTGCCAGCACCCTACCTTTGGGGAGCGGCGAGCAGTTCTTC.

CDR3 amino acids: CASSPYNRGTGELFF. The CDR3 bases are TGTGCCAGCTCACCCTACAACAGGGGGACCGGGGAGCTGTTTTTT. The chain combines TRBV18 with TRBJ2-2; 8 nucleotides align to TRBD1. Germline V gives CDR1 KGHSH, CDR2 LQKENI. The trim removed 3 bases at V and 5 bases at J, leaving 5 bases unmatched. The CDR3 runs to 15 residues.

This rearrangement joins TRBV5-1 to TRBJ2-1; D unclear. This CDR3 contains 14 residues. V lost 6 bases to trimming and J lost 1 base, with 11 bases between them. Per germline, CDR1 SGHRS and CDR2 YFSETQ. The DNA for the CDR3 is TGCGCCAGCAACGACGGGTCATCCTACAATGAGCAGTTCTTC. This codes for CASNDGSSYNEQFF.

V and J are TRBV2 and TRBJ2-1; D not resolved. The CDR3 has 13 residues. Between the trimmed V and J ends, which lost 3 bases and 7 bases, there was a span of 10 bases. Germline CDR1 SNHLY, CDR2 FYNNEI. CDR3: CASSDPGRNEQFF. In DNA form, the CDR3 reads TGTGCCAGCAGTGATCCAGGACGGAATGAGCAGTTCTTC.

This chain links TRBV6-5 with TRBJ2-7, with D perhaps TRBD1 or TRBD2 (5 bases each). The germline V gene encodes CDR1 MNHEY and CDR2 SVGAGI. This CDR3 spans 13 amino acids. Trimming removed 10 bases from V and 2 bases from J, with 15 bases in between. The CDR3 is CATRETDAYEQYF. Written as DNA, the CDR3 is TGTGCCACCAGGGAGACGGATGCCTACGAGCAGTACTTC.

This chain links TRBV2 with TRBJ1-5; 7 bases are shared with TRBD1. After removal of 7 bases from V and 4 bases from J, the junction contained 4 bases not matched to a gene. Germline values: CDR1 SNHLY, CDR2 FYNNEI. This CDR3 is 13 amino acids long. CDR3 amino acids: CASMAGGNQPQHF. As DNA, the CDR3 is TGTGCCAGCATGGCAGGGGGTAATCAGCCCCAGCATTTT.

The V call is TRBV7-2, the J call TRBJ1-1, with a possible D match to TRBD1 (6 bases). Germline loops: CDR1 SGHTA, CDR2 FQGNSA. This CDR3 comprises 15 residues. V was trimmed by 5 bases and J by 5 bases, leaving 18 bases between them. The CDR3 sequence: CASSPRPGAGTEAFF. CDR3 in DNA: TGTGCCAGCAGCCCCAGGCCAGGGGCCGGAACTGAAGCTTTCTTT.

The rearrangement uses TRBV19 and TRBJ2-2; TRBD2 is a possible D gene (6 bases). Germline CDR1 and CDR2: LNHDA and SQIVND (reference sequence). This CDR3 region has 14 residues. Trimming removed 5 bases from V and 8 bases from J, with 15 bases in between. Here the CDR3 reads CASSQEEGLGELFF. DNA of the CDR3: TGTGCCAGTAGTCAGGAGGAGGGACTGGGGGAGCTGTTTTTT. Looking up the rest from reference TRBV19 and TRBJ2-2 gives the full variable domain: DGGITQSPKYLFRKEGQNVTLSCEQNLNHDAMYWYRQDPGQGLRLIYYSQIVNDFQKGDIAEGYSVSREKKESFPLTVTSAQKNPTAFYLCASSQEEGLGELFFGEGSRLTVL.

The chain is built from TRBV18 and TRBJ1-1; the match to TRBD1 covers 12 bases. The J segment lost 11 bases and the V segment lost 4 bases, leaving 2 bases of the junction unmatched. This CDR3 has 12 amino acids. CDR1 is KGHSH, CDR2 LQKENI, per germline. CDR3 loop: CASSRDRGPAFF. CDR3 in DNA: TGTGCCAGCTCACGGGACAGGGGGCCGGCTTTCTTT.

This clone was recorded a few times. The chain combines TRBV9 with TRBJ2-3; D might be TRBD1 or TRBD2, each matching 6 bases. Germline CDR1 is SGDLS and CDR2 is YYNGEE. CDR3 length equals 16 residues. Between the trimmed V and J ends, which lost 0 bases and 2 bases, there was a span of 13 bases. CDR3 nucleotides: TGTGCCAGCAGCGTAGGTCCGGGGGCCAACACAGATACGCAGTATTTT. Protein product: CASSVGPGANTDTQYF.